Below are 25 T cell receptor beta chains sequenced from a single sample in a study of blood T cells in healthy people across ages. Sample-barcoded 5' priming and a J-beta primer mix drove a second PCR of 7 to 11 cycles. TCRdb re-called the 5' RACE reads with MiXCR, one entry per CDR3 protein. The repertoire holds roughly 570,000 distinct CDR3 sequences, with 25% to 30% as singletons. The sample taken for sequencing was blood. These receptors all come from a woman aged 70-85 years in good health.

The chain is built from TRBV7-9 and TRBJ1-2; 8 bases match TRBD1. The CDR3 runs 14 residues. Germline CDR1 is SEHNR and CDR2 is FQNEAQ (reference sequence). Trimming took 0 bases from V and 9 from J; bases not matched to a gene: 6. The CDR3 reads CASSLADREGSYTF. CDR3 nucleotide sequence: TGTGCCAGCAGCTTAGCGGACAGGGAAGGGAGCTACACCTTC.

This clonotype came up a few times. J is TRBJ2-5 and V is TRBV7-2; tentatively, D is TRBD1 or TRBD2 (5 bases each). The CDR3 has 12 residues. The germline V gene encodes CDR1 SGHTA and CDR2 FQGNSA. V was pared by 3 bases and J by 10 bases, with 12 bases between. The CDR3 is CASSLVSGLQYF. Written as DNA, the CDR3 is TGTGCCAGCAGCTTGGTCTCGGGGCTCCAGTACTTC. Based on the CDR3 plus reference TRBV7-2 and TRBJ2-5, the full variable domain is GAGVSQSPSNKVTEKGKDVELRCDPISGHTALYWYRQSLGQGLEFLIYFQGNSAPDKSGLPSDRFSAERTGGSVSTLTIQRTQQEDSAVYLCASSLVSGLQYFGPGTRLLVL.

The chain links TRBV6-2 or TRBV6-3 to TRBJ1-3; D uncertain. The CDR3 is made up of 13 amino acids. Germline values: CDR1 MNHEY, CDR2 SVGEGT. V was cut by 8 bases and J by 4 bases, with 12 bases left in between. Written as DNA, the CDR3 is TGTGCCAGCGTTCGGAATCCGGGAAACACCATATATTTT. Protein sequence: CASVRNPGNTIYF.

The V and J genes are TRBV6-2 or TRBV6-3 and TRBJ1-2; D ambiguous. The CDR3 sequence is 12 residues long. The germline CDR1 and CDR2 sequences are MNHEY and SVGEGT. V shed 1 base and J shed 2 bases, with 2 bases lying between them. CDR3 region: CASSYYNYGYTF. DNA for the CDR3: TGTGCCAGCAGTTACTACAACTATGGCTACACCTTC.

The chain has TRBV7-9 and TRBJ2-7; 14 bases match TRBD2. With V trimmed by 4 bases and J by 7 bases, 9 bases remained unmatched. The germline V gene encodes CDR1 SEHNR and CDR2 FQNEAQ (reference sequence). CDR3 length equals 16 residues. CDR3 in amino acids: CASSSLGLAGDWEQYF. Here the CDR3 DNA reads TGTGCCAGCAGCTCGCTGGGACTAGCGGGGGACTGGGAGCAGTACTTC.

This clonotype was detected only a few times. The chain has TRBV12-3 or TRBV12-4 and TRBJ1-1; D is unclear. CDR3 length: 14 amino acids. V was shortened by 4 bases and J by 4 bases, with 13 bases between the two germline ends. CDR3 amino acids: CASSSDEKGTEAFF. CDR3 bases: TGTGCCAGCAGTTCGGACGAGAAGGGCACTGAAGCTTTCTTT.

This clonotype has more than one count but fewer than ten. The junction differs from germline at one of its ends, possibly a read error. V is TRBV20-1 and J is TRBJ1-2; D perhaps matches TRBD1 (5 bases). CDR3 length: 17 amino acids. Germline CDR1 DFQATT, CDR2 SNEGSKA (reference sequence). CDR3 in DNA: TGCAGTGCCAGAGGGGCCCACACTAAAGGTGACTTCTATGGCTACACCTTC. It yields the protein CSARGAHTKGDFYGYTF.

The chain uses TRBV12-3 or TRBV12-4 and TRBJ1-2; no firm D call. CDR3 length: 15 residues. V gave up 5 bases and J gave up 4 bases, with 17 bases separating them. The CDR3 nucleotides are TGTGCCAGCAGTCCTCGAATGGCCTGGCCCTATGGCTACACCTTC. This sequence encodes CASSPRMAWPYGYTF.

This clonotype came up a few times. The J gene is TRBJ1-4, the V gene TRBV30; 8 bases are a match to TRBD1. J gave up 8 bases and V 7 bases, and 9 bases lay outside the gene matches. Germline CDR1 and CDR2: GTSNPN and SVGIG (reference sequence). The CDR3 spans 13 residues. The CDR3: CASRSTGVEKLFF. CDR3 bases: TGTGCCTCACGCTCGACAGGGGTCGAAAAACTGTTTTTT.

The J gene is TRBJ1-1, the V gene TRBV7-9; 7 nucleotides match TRBD1. The CDR3 is 16 amino acids. After removal of 4 bases from V and 0 bases from J, the junction contained 8 bases not matched to a gene. Germline V gene sequence: CDR1 SEHNR, CDR2 FQNEAQ (reference sequence). The CDR3 protein is CASSSSGGQLNTEAFF. CDR3 nucleotide sequence: TGTGCCAGCAGCTCCTCAGGGGGACAGTTGAACACTGAAGCTTTCTTT.

The DNA of the CDR3 is TGTGCCAGCAGCGCCGGGACGGCCTATGGCTATGGCTACACCTTC. This codes for CASSAGTAYGYGYTF. V usage is TRBV7-9 and J usage is TRBJ1-2, with a possible D match to TRBD1 (5 bases). Germline-derived CDR1 and CDR2 are SEHNR and FQNEAQ (reference sequence). The CDR3 spans 15 residues. Deletions cut 5 bases from V and 4 bases from J, with 17 bases between. The full variable domain, completed using reference TRBV7-9 and TRBJ1-2, is DTGVSQNPRHKITKRGQNVTFRCDPISEHNRLYWYRQTLGQGPEFLTYFQNEAQLEKSRLLSDRFSAERPKGSFSTLEIQRTEQGDSAMYLCASSAGTAYGYGYTFGSGTRLTVV.

The rearrangement uses TRBV24-1 and TRBJ2-7; TRBD1 matches at 9 bases. The CDR3 runs to 14 residues. V lost 3 bases and J lost 6; bases outside the gene matches: 5. Germline CDR1 is KGHDR and CDR2 is SFDVKD. CDR3 nucleotide sequence: TGTGCCACCAGTGATCCGGGACAGGGCAGCGAGCAGTACTTC. Its translation is CATSDPGQGSEQYF.

The chain couples TRBV6-1 to TRBJ1-5; TRBD1 matches 9 bases. The CDR3 spans 14 residues. Germline CDR1 and CDR2: MNHNS and SASEGT. Unmatched junction bases numbered 3, after V lost 7 bases and J lost 2 bases. The CDR3 protein is CASTWDRGNQPQHF. The CDR3 coding sequence is TGTGCCAGCACGTGGGACAGGGGCAATCAGCCCCAGCATTTT.

There are a few counts of this clonotype. V is TRBV20-1 and J is TRBJ2-5; no clear D. The J call is doubtful: the DNA matches TRBJ2-7 better. Germline CDR1 reads DFQATT; CDR2 reads SNEGSKA (reference sequence). This CDR3 has 13 amino acids. The CDR3 DNA reads TGCAGTGCTCCTGCCAGTGCCCGCTACGAGCAGTACTTC. Translating gives CSAPASARYEQYF.

This clonotype occurred a few times. J is TRBJ1-6 and V is TRBV20-1; D call uncertain. V lost 3 bases to trimming and J lost 8 bases, with 11 bases between them. This CDR3 is built from 13 residues. In germline, CDR1 is DFQATT, CDR2 SNEGSKA (reference sequence). The CDR3 region has the DNA TGCAGTGCTAGTCGGAGTGTGGATTCACCCCTCCACTTT. Amino acids: CSASRSVDSPLHF.

The chain employs TRBV5-1 and TRBJ1-4; no firm D call. CDR1 SGHRS and CDR2 YFSETQ come from the germline V gene. Trimming left V 0 bases short and J 0 bases short, with 6 bases between. The CDR3 loop spans 15 amino acids. Written as DNA, the CDR3 is TGCGCCAGCAGCTTGGCCCATACAACTAATGAAAAACTGTTTTTT. Its protein product is CASSLAHTTNEKLFF.

The chain carries TRBV5-1 and TRBJ1-1; D uncertain. Germline loops: CDR1 SGHRS, CDR2 YFSETQ. V shed 0 bases and J shed 4 bases, with 10 bases lying between them. The CDR3 is made up of 14 amino acids. The CDR3 reads CASSLETGSTEAFF. In DNA, the CDR3 is TGCGCCAGCAGCTTGGAAACGGGTTCCACTGAAGCTTTCTTT.

This clonotype occurred a few times. The V and J genes are TRBV20-1 and TRBJ1-1; the D gene is possibly TRBD1 (6 bases). Germline CDR1 and CDR2: DFQATT and SNEGSKA (reference sequence). Trimming pared 0 bases from V and 5 bases from J, leaving 16 bases between. The CDR3 is 15 residues long. CDR3 sequence: CSARDGGAQITEAFF. DNA for the CDR3: TGCAGTGCTAGAGATGGGGGGGCGCAAATTACTGAAGCTTTCTTT.

The chain has TRBV5-4 and TRBJ1-1, with D maybe TRBD1 (5 bases). Deletions cut 1 base from V and 6 bases from J, with 16 bases between. CDR3 size: 15 residues. CDR1 and CDR2 (germline): SGHNT, YYREEE (reference sequence). CDR3 sequence (DNA): TGTGCCAGCAGCTTGCCGGCCAGAGGGGTATCTGAAGCTTTCTTT. This gives the protein CASSLPARGVSEAFF.

This CDR3 reads CASSPRIAVPSYNEQFF. In nucleotides, the CDR3 is TGTGCCAGCAGCCCTAGAATAGCGGTTCCCTCCTACAATGAGCAGTTCTTC. The chain joins TRBV7-2 to TRBJ2-1, with D tentatively TRBD2 (6 bases). CDR1 is SGHTA and CDR2 is FQGNSA in the germline V gene. This CDR3 region has 17 residues. Trimming pared 5 bases from V and 0 bases from J, leaving 17 bases between. The full variable domain, in which reference TRBV7-2 and TRBJ2-1 provide the parts outside the CDR3, is GAGVSQSPSNKVTEKGKDVELRCDPISGHTALYWYRQSLGQGLEFLIYFQGNSAPDKSGLPSDRFSAERTGGSVSTLTIQRTQQEDSAVYLCASSPRIAVPSYNEQFFGPGTRLTVL.

This clonotype was detected only a few times. The gene calls are TRBV3-1 and TRBJ2-3; 8 bases agree with TRBD2. The CDR3 consists of 17 residues. CDR1 is LGHDT and CDR2 is YNNKEL in the germline V gene (reference sequence). With 3 bases clipped from V and 2 bases from J, the junction kept 10 bases outside the gene matches. The chain's CDR3 is CASSQRGGGTSTDTQYF. The CDR3 nucleotides are TGTGCCAGCAGCCAGAGGGGCGGGGGGACTTCCACAGATACGCAGTATTTT.

The genes are TRBV10-3 and TRBJ2-2, with 9 bases lining up with TRBD2. The V gene end was trimmed by 10 bases and the J gene end by 3 bases; junction bases not matched to a gene: 6. Germline CDR1 and CDR2: ENHRY and SYGVKD. This CDR3 has 14 amino acids. CDR3 in DNA: TGTGCCACCCGGGCTAGCGGGGACACCGGGGAGCTGTTTTTT. Protein: CATRASGDTGELFF.

The chain employs TRBV4-3 and TRBJ2-3; D is tentatively TRBD1 or TRBD2 (5 bases each). The germline CDR1 and CDR2 sequences are LGHNA and YSLEER. The V end was cut by 0 bases, the J end by 8 bases, with 15 bases between. This CDR3 comprises 15 residues. CDR3 coding DNA: TGCGCCAGCAGCCAAGATAATTCGGGGCCCCGTACGCAGTATTTT. This codes for CASSQDNSGPRTQYF.

This clonotype was counted between two and nine times. The chain couples TRBV25-1 to TRBJ2-5, with D perhaps TRBD1 or TRBD2 (6 bases each). CDR3 size: 17 residues. Trimming took off 5 bases at V and 5 bases at J, with 24 bases between the two ends. In germline, CDR1 is MGHDK, CDR2 SYGVNS. The CDR3 bases are TGTGCCAGCAGTAACGAGGAGACTAGGGGGTCGGGGGAGACCCAGTACTTC. Translated, it gives CASSNEETRGSGETQYF.

The sample holds a few counts of this clonotype. The chain carries TRBV7-2 and TRBJ1-2, with D perhaps TRBD1 (6 bases). Germline V gives CDR1 SGHTA, CDR2 FQGNSA. Trimming shortened V by 2 bases and J by 8 bases, and 12 bases separated the two germline ends. The CDR3 has 13 residues. The CDR3 bases are TGTGCCAGCAGCTTAAACAGGGTCGGGGGCTACACCTTC. Residues: CASSLNRVGGYTF.